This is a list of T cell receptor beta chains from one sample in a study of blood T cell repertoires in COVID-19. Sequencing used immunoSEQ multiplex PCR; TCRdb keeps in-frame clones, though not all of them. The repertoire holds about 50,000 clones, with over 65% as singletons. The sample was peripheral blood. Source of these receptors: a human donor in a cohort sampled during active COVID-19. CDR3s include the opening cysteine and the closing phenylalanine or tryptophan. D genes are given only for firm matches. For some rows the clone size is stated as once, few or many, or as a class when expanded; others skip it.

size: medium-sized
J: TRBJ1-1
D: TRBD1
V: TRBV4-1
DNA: TGCGCCAGCAGCCAAGAGACAGGGGGTCGGACTGAAGCTTTCTTT
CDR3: CASSQETGGRTEAFF

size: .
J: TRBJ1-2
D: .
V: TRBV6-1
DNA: TGTGCCAGCAGTGAAAGGCAGGGGCTAGGAGGCTACACCTTC
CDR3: CASSERQGLGGYTF

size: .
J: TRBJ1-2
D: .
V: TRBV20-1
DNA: TGCAGTGCTAGTTTGTCAGGCCTCTATGGCTACACCTTC
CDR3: CSASLSGLYGYTF

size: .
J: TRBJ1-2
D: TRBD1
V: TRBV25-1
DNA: TGTGCCAGCAGTGAATTTGCCAGGGGGCGCAGTCTCTACGGCTACACCTTC
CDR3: CASSEFARGRSLYGYTF

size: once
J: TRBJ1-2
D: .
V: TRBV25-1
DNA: TGTGCCAGCAGTGAAAGGTACAGGCACTATGGCTACACCTTC
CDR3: CASSERYRHYGYTF

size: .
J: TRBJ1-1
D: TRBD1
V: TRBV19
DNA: TGTGCCAGTAGGGGGGAGACAGGGGAATTCAACACTGAAGCTTTCTTT
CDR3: CASRGETGEFNTEAFF

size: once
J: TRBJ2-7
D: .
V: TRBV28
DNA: TGTGCCAGCAGTTTATACAGGGCGGGCGAGCAGTACTTC
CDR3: CASSLYRAGEQYF

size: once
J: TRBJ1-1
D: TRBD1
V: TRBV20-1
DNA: TGCAGTGCTAGTGACCCGGACAGGGGGAACACTGAAGCTTTCTTT
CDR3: CSASDPDRGNTEAFF

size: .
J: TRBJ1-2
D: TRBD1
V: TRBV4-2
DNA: TGTGCCAGCAGCCAAGCAGGGGGAAGCTATGGCTACACCTTC
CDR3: CASSQAGGSYGYTF

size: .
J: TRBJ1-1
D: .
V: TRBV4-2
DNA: TGTGCCAGCAGCCAAGTTATAAGACAGCCAGACGAAGCTTTCTTT
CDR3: CASSQVIRQPDEAFF